This record concerns one TCR beta chain sequence. Antigen unknown. This CDR3 is 14 amino acids long. Trimming cost V 6 bases and J 3 bases; bases outside gene matches: 4. The germline gives CDR1 MGHDK, CDR2 SYGVNS. This sample was included in a study of cytomegalovirus exposure and HLA in healthy donors. This PCR relied on a set of 60 Vbeta primers and 13 Jbeta primers. Assay: immunoSEQ multiplex PCR; the TCRdb copy retains only in-frame clones and omits some. Seen here are 85,000 to 100,000 clones, roughly four fifths observed once, and the top ten hold 4.5% to 7%. Findings and caveats of the study: Confirmation in vitro established that a few CMV-associated chains were specific for CMV antigens.

The sequenced material came from PBMCs. The sequence came from a woman between 18 and 29 years old in good health and CMV-seropositive. The genes are TRBV25-1 and TRBJ2-2; 7 bases are a match to TRBD2. This CDR3 is CASSGGKDTGELFF. CDR3 DNA: TGTGCCAGCAGCGGGGGGAAAGACACCGGGGAGCTGTTTTTT. The full variable domain, with the rest looked up from reference TRBV25-1 and TRBJ2-2, is EADIYQTPRYLVIGTGKKITLECSQTMGHDKMYWYQQDPGMELHLIHYSYGVNSTEKGDLSSESTVSRIRTEHFPLTLESARPSHTSQYLCASSGGKDTGELFFGEGSRLTVL.